Listed below are T cell receptor beta chains from one sample, sequenced in a study of blood T cell repertoires in COVID-19. Some clones are missing from TCRdb's copy, which holds only in-frame ones; the method was immunoSEQ multiplex PCR. The sample yields 310,000 or so clones, roughly 87% seen once. The sequenced material came from peripheral blood. Receptor source: a man aged 30-40 years with COVID-19, enrolled during active disease. Both conserved end residues are part of each CDR3. D genes are given only for firm matches. Some rows mark clone size as missing; the rest say once, few, many or name a class of expanded clone.

TRBD1	TRBJ1-2	TRBV7-9	NA	CASSEQGGYGYTF	TGTGCCAGCAGCGAACAGGGGGGCTATGGCTACACCTTC
NA	TRBJ1-3	TRBV7-2	NA	CASSFARHGNSGNTIYF	TGTGCCAGCAGCTTTGCACGTCACGGGAACTCTGGAAACACCATATATTTT
TRBD1	TRBJ2-2	TRBV29-1	once	CSVNRGGTGELFF	TGCAGCGTTAACAGGGGTGGAACCGGGGAGCTGTTTTTT
TRBD1	TRBJ1-2	TRBV5-1	NA	CASSRRTGASNYGYTF	TGCGCCAGCAGCCGACGGACAGGGGCTTCGAACTATGGCTACACCTTC
TRBD2	TRBJ2-5	TRBV18	NA	CASSPLTPGLSAETQYF	TGTGCCAGCTCACCACTTACACCGGGACTATCTGCAGAGACCCAGTACTTC
TRBD2	TRBJ2-3	TRBV2	NA	CASSERGLAGEDTQYF	TGTGCCAGCAGTGAAAGGGGCCTAGCGGGAGAAGATACGCAGTATTTT
NA	TRBJ1-5	TRBV19	NA	CASRPNRDGSNQPQHF	TGTGCCAGTAGGCCTAACAGGGATGGGAGCAATCAGCCCCAGCATTTT
TRBD1	TRBJ1-2	TRBV28	NA	CASSYGTGGYGYTF	TGTGCCAGCAGTTACGGGACAGGGGGCTATGGCTACACCTTC
NA	TRBJ1-3	TRBV2	once	CASRPGSFGNTIYF	TGTGCCAGCAGACCCGGGTCTTTCGGAAACACCATATATTTT
NA	TRBJ1-3	TRBV5-4	many	CASSSDRRDTIYF	TGTGCCAGCAGTTCAGATAGGAGGGACACCATATATTTT
TRBD1	TRBJ1-5	TRBV19	NA	CASSILPGQVNQPQHF	TGTGCCAGTAGTATCCTCCCGGGACAGGTGAATCAGCCCCAGCATTTT
TRBD2	TRBJ2-2	TRBV4-3	once	CASSQEGREADTGELFF	TGCGCCAGCAGCCAAGAAGGGAGGGAGGCGGACACCGGGGAGCTGTTTTTT
NA	TRBJ1-2	TRBV19	NA	CASSTPPLTGIYGYTF	TGTGCCAGTAGTACGCCCCCACTCACAGGGATCTATGGCTACACCTTC
TRBD2	TRBJ2-1	TRBV10-2	once	CASSDRSGSADEQFF	TGCGCCAGCAGTGACAGGAGCGGGAGTGCGGATGAGCAGTTCTTC
NA	TRBJ2-1	TRBV7-9	NA	CASSLYGNEQFF	TGTGCCAGCAGCTTATACGGGAACGAGCAGTTCTTC
NA	TRBJ1-3	TRBV5-1	once	CASSAEGSGNTIYF	TGCGCCAGCAGCGCTGAGGGCTCTGGAAACACCATATATTTT
NA	TRBJ2-7	TRBV12-3/TRBV12-4	once	CASRRGGSYEQYF	TGTGCCAGCAGGAGAGGTGGGTCCTACGAGCAGTACTTC
TRBD2	TRBJ2-7	TRBV7-9	NA	CASSLDRGLAGQEQYF	TGTGCCAGCAGCTTAGATAGGGGACTAGCGGGGCAAGAGCAGTACTTC
NA	TRBJ1-1	TRBV2	NA	CASSTLGGNTEAFF	TGTGCCAGCAGTACCCTTGGAGGGAACACTGAAGCTTTCTTT
TRBD1	TRBJ2-3	TRBV5-1	NA	CASTSGQGTDTQYF	TGCGCCAGCACCTCGGGACAGGGCACAGATACGCAGTATTTT
NA	TRBJ2-2	TRBV4-3	NA	CASSQEPASGINTGELFF	TGCGCCAGCAGCCAAGAGCCGGCCAGCGGAATTAACACCGGGGAGCTGTTTTTT
NA	TRBJ1-1	TRBV11-3	NA	CASSLSHGGSYEAFF	TGTGCCAGCAGCTTATCGCATGGGGGGTCATACGAAGCTTTCTTT
TRBD1	TRBJ2-1	TRBV7-9	NA	CASSLAGQGGGDEQFF	TGTGCCAGCAGCTTAGCGGGACAGGGGGGTGGGGATGAGCAGTTCTTC
TRBD2	TRBJ2-1	TRBV19	NA	CASSIPSGIPNEQFF	TGTGCCAGTAGTATTCCTAGCGGAATCCCCAATGAGCAGTTCTTC
NA	TRBJ2-4	TRBV2	NA	CASRVQGGNIQYF	TGTGCCAGCAGAGTCCAGGGGGGAAACATTCAGTACTTC
NA	TRBJ2-7	TRBV30	NA	CASRGGFSYEQYF	TGTGCTTCCCGTGGGGGGTTCTCCTACGAGCAGTACTTC
TRBD2	TRBJ2-2	TRBV7-3	NA	CASSRTSGGTGELFF	TGTGCCAGCAGTAGGACTAGCGGGGGCACCGGGGAGCTGTTTTTT
NA	TRBJ2-7	TRBV28	NA	CASRPSSYEQYF	TGTGCCAGCAGGCCGAGTTCCTACGAGCAGTACTTC
NA	TRBJ2-7	TRBV6-5	NA	CASSRTLDYEQYF	TGTGCCAGCAGTCGGACACTCGACTACGAGCAGTACTTC
NA	TRBJ2-3	TRBV9	NA	CASSVGSASTDTQYF	TGTGCCAGCAGCGTAGGTAGCGCCAGCACAGATACGCAGTATTTT
NA	TRBJ1-2	TRBV27	NA	CASSPRGPNYGYTF	TGTGCCAGCAGTCCTAGAGGGCCTAACTATGGCTACACCTTC
TRBD2	TRBJ2-1	TRBV5-6	NA	CASSPGLAGGYSYNEQFF	TGTGCCAGCAGCCCGGGACTAGCGGGGGGTTATTCCTACAATGAGCAGTTCTTC
NA	TRBJ1-2	TRBV18	NA	CASSPMVEVAYGYTF	TGTGCCAGCTCACCGATGGTTGAGGTTGCGTATGGCTACACCTTC
NA	TRBJ1-3	TRBV27	NA	CASSISRAGGNTIYF	TGTGCCAGCTCTATATCTCGAGCAGGGGGAAACACCATATATTTT
NA	TRBJ2-3	TRBV28	NA	CASSELGEGGTDTQYF	TGTGCCAGCAGTGAGTTGGGCGAGGGGGGCACAGATACGCAGTATTTT
NA	TRBJ1-4	TRBV11-2	NA	CASSLVYATNEKLFF	TGTGCCAGCAGCTTAGTATATGCAACTAATGAAAAACTGTTTTTT
NA	TRBJ2-6	TRBV21-1	NA	CASSKGTYCSGANVLTF	TGTGCCAGCAGCAAAGGGACATATTGCTCTGGGGCCAACGTCCTGACTTTC
NA	TRBJ2-7	TRBV7-3	NA	CASSLTGLSLDNEQYF	TGTGCCAGCAGCTTAACCGGCCTATCGTTAGACAACGAGCAGTACTTC
TRBD2	TRBJ2-1	TRBV14	few	CASSQAGGSYNEQFF	TGTGCCAGCAGCCAGGCGGGAGGCTCCTACAATGAGCAGTTCTTC
NA	TRBJ1-5	TRBV19	NA	CASSIRGAGQPQHF	TGTGCCAGTAGTATCAGGGGCGCAGGTCAGCCCCAGCATTTT
NA	TRBJ2-2	TRBV13	NA	CASSLGLRVNTGELFF	TGTGCCAGCAGCTTAGGCCTCAGGGTAAACACCGGGGAGCTGTTTTTT
NA	TRBJ1-2	TRBV19	NA	CASTRLAAQNYGYTF	TGTGCCAGTACCAGACTAGCGGCCCAAAACTATGGCTACACCTTC
NA	TRBJ1-3	TRBV6-5	few	CASSRSRRAGNTIYF	TGTGCCAGCAGCCGGTCTAGGAGGGCTGGAAACACCATATATTTT